Listed below are T cell receptor beta chains from one sample, sequenced in a study of CD8 T cells in Susac syndrome. MiXCR, applied by TCRdb to the immunoSEQ multiplex PCR reads, yields one record per CDR3 protein. In the table there are some 110,000 distinct CDR3 sequences, roughly 94% of which are singletons. Sequencing was carried out using CD8+ T cells from PBMCs. The receptors derive from a human donor with Susac syndrome. CDR3s include the opening cysteine and the closing phenylalanine or tryptophan. A D gene is named only where the DNA matches it firmly. Where a row states a size, it is once, few, many or the class of an expanded clone; other rows omit it.

TRBV6-4	TRBJ1-2	once	NA	TGTGCCAGCAGTGACTCAGGGGAATTTGGTGGCTACACCTTC	CASSDSGEFGGYTF
TRBV11-2	TRBJ2-3	NA	NA	TGTGCCAGCACCCTATCAGCAGATACGCAGTATTTT	CASTLSADTQYF
TRBV10-1	TRBJ1-5	NA	TRBD1	TGCGCCAGCAGAACGACCGGGACAGGGGGACGGCAGGATCAGCCCCAGCATTTT	CASRTTGTGGRQDQPQHF
TRBV29-1	TRBJ2-3	NA	NA	TGCAGCGTTGAGCCCAGCACAGATACGCAGTATTTT	CSVEPSTDTQYF
TRBV29-1	TRBJ2-3	NA	TRBD2	TGCAGCGTTGAGGGAGCGGGGGGCTCCACAGATACGCAGTATTTT	CSVEGAGGSTDTQYF
TRBV9	TRBJ1-1	NA	NA	TGTGCCAGCAGCGTAGAGGGGGGGGCCAGCACTGAAGCTTTCTTT	CASSVEGGASTEAFF
TRBV2	TRBJ2-7	NA	NA	TGTGCCAGCAGTGAATACGCGTACGAGCAGTACTTC	CASSEYAYEQYF
TRBV6-2/TRBV6-3	TRBJ2-7	NA	NA	TGTGCCAGCAGTGTACAGGACGGATACGAGCAGTACTTC	CASSVQDGYEQYF
TRBV12-3/TRBV12-4	TRBJ2-5	NA	NA	TGTGCCAGCAGTTCTCTCGGGCCCCAAGAGACCCAGTACTTC	CASSSLGPQETQYF
TRBV4-1	TRBJ2-3	NA	NA	TGCGCCAGCAGCCAGGCTCACTCGCCCGATACGCAGTATTTT	CASSQAHSPDTQYF
TRBV7-9	TRBJ2-7	NA	TRBD2	TGTGCCAGCAGCCCCTCCAGCGGGGGAGATACCTACGAGCAGTACTTC	CASSPSSGGDTYEQYF
TRBV19	TRBJ1-2	once	TRBD1	TGTGCCAGTAGTTCCATCGGGACAGACTATGGCTACACCTTC	CASSSIGTDYGYTF
TRBV4-1	TRBJ2-7	NA	TRBD1	TGCGCCAGCAGCCAAGAAGAGAGGGACAGGAACTACGAGCAGTACTTC	CASSQEERDRNYEQYF
TRBV10-3	TRBJ2-3	NA	NA	TGTGCCAACGGGGACAACACAGATACGCAGTATTTT	CANGDNTDTQYF
TRBV29-1	TRBJ1-1	NA	NA	TGCAGCGTGGTTCCCCGGGGCGCGGAAGCTTTCTTT	CSVVPRGAEAFF
TRBV7-9	TRBJ1-2	NA	NA	TGTGCCAGCAGTTACGGGTCTCTCTATGGCTACACCTTC	CASSYGSLYGYTF
TRBV20-1	TRBJ1-1	NA	NA	TGCAGTGCTCGAGAGCGCAGGGGAGCTGAAGCTTTCTTT	CSARERRGAEAFF
TRBV9	TRBJ2-3	NA	NA	TGTGCCAGCAGCGTAGAGTCGCTAGGACGGTCAGACACAGATACGCAGTATTTT	CASSVESLGRSDTDTQYF
TRBV5-4	TRBJ1-2	NA	NA	TGTGCCAGCAGCGCCTGGTATGGCTACACCTTC	CASSAWYGYTF
TRBV7-9	TRBJ1-6	NA	NA	TGTGCCAGCAGCTCTCCGGCGGGCGGTAATTCACCCCTCCACTTT	CASSSPAGGNSPLHF
TRBV11-2	TRBJ1-3	NA	NA	TGTGCCAGCAGACCAGGGGTTTATTCGGGAAACACCATATATTTT	CASRPGVYSGNTIYF
TRBV14	TRBJ2-3	NA	NA	TGTGCCAGCAGCCAAGTCTCGGGATTAACAGATACGCAGTATTTT	CASSQVSGLTDTQYF
TRBV9	TRBJ2-7	NA	TRBD1	TGTGCCAGCAGCGTGACAGGGGACGGCCACGAGCAGTACTTC	CASSVTGDGHEQYF
TRBV15	TRBJ1-1	NA	NA	TGTGCCACCAGCAGAGGAGGGCCGATGAACACTGAAGCTTTCTTT	CATSRGGPMNTEAFF
TRBV15	TRBJ1-1	NA	TRBD1	TGTGCCACCAGCACTTACAGGGGCTCGGAAGAAGCTTTCTTT	CATSTYRGSEEAFF
TRBV4-1	TRBJ2-5	NA	TRBD1	TGCGCCAGCAGCCAAGATACCTTAGGGACAGGGCGAGAGACCCAGTACTTC	CASSQDTLGTGRETQYF
TRBV6-2/TRBV6-3	TRBJ1-5	once	NA	TGTGCCAGCAGACAGGAACTTGGGGGCAATCAGCCCCAGCATTTT	CASRQELGGNQPQHF
TRBV6-1	TRBJ2-3	NA	NA	TGTGCCAGCAGTGAAGGAGGCTATAGCACAGATACGCAGTATTTT	CASSEGGYSTDTQYF
TRBV5-1	TRBJ2-7	NA	NA	TGCGCCAGCAGCTTACGGGGGGACAACGAGCAGTACTTC	CASSLRGDNEQYF
TRBV12-3/TRBV12-4	TRBJ1-1	NA	NA	TGTGCCAGCAGTTTAGCGCTAAATGGGGCTTTCTTT	CASSLALNGAFF
TRBV11-2	TRBJ1-2	few	NA	TGTGCCAGCCGCGGAGTTACTAACTATGGCTACACCTTC	CASRGVTNYGYTF
TRBV29-1	TRBJ1-1	NA	NA	TGCAGCGGAGGGGGGTCGCAGGGGAAAGCTTTCTTT	CSGGGSQGKAFF
TRBV29-1	TRBJ2-2	NA	TRBD2	TGCAGCGTTGAGGGGTCGGGGGGGCCCACCGGGGAGCTGTTTTTT	CSVEGSGGPTGELFF
TRBV4-1	TRBJ1-1	NA	TRBD1	TGCGCCAGCAGCCAGGACAGGGGAATATCGGCTGAAGCTTTCTTT	CASSQDRGISAEAFF
TRBV9	TRBJ2-1	NA	TRBD2	TGTGCCAGCAGCGCAGGCGGGGGCTCCTACAATGAGCAGTTCTTC	CASSAGGGSYNEQFF
TRBV20-1	TRBJ2-2	NA	TRBD2	TGCAGTGCTAGTCCCCGCCGGGGGGGCACCGGGGAGCTGTTTTTT	CSASPRRGGTGELFF
TRBV20-1	TRBJ1-2	once	NA	TGCAGTGCTAGAGGGGGGGGTAACTATGGCTACACCTTC	CSARGGGNYGYTF
TRBV19	TRBJ1-2	few	NA	TGTGCCAGTAGTCCGGACTTCTATGGCTACACCTTC	CASSPDFYGYTF
TRBV15	TRBJ1-2	NA	NA	TGTGCCACCAGCACCCCTAGGTCCGGGGCCTATGGCTACACCTTC	CATSTPRSGAYGYTF
TRBV27	TRBJ2-7	NA	NA	TGTGCCAGCAGTTTAGGGCAGGGTTACTACGAGCAGTACTTC	CASSLGQGYYEQYF
TRBV12-3/TRBV12-4	TRBJ2-1	NA	NA	TGTGCCAGCGGCAATGGGGGATTTCACAATGAGCAGTTCTTC	CASGNGGFHNEQFF
TRBV4-3	TRBJ2-7	NA	NA	TGCGCCAGCAGCCCGCGCGGTCAGGGGACCTACGAGCAGTACTTC	CASSPRGQGTYEQYF
TRBV4-1	TRBJ2-5	NA	TRBD2	TGCGCCAGCAGCCTCGGGACTAGCGACCAAGAGACCCAGTACTTC	CASSLGTSDQETQYF
TRBV3-1	TRBJ2-1	once	TRBD2	TGTGCCAGCAGCCAAGATAGCGGGGACTACAATGAGCAGTTCTTC	CASSQDSGDYNEQFF
TRBV6-5	TRBJ2-2	NA	NA	TGTGCCGCCCACAAGGGCGGGGAGCTGTTTTTT	CAAHKGGELFF